This T cell receptor (beta chain) was retrieved from a study of blood T cell repertoires in COVID-19. Looking at the study overall: From T cells, B-cell-depleted T cells, or PBMCs came the material, which was cDNA or gDNA.

Participants were aged 18 to 89 years from 20 to 30 US areas. Clinical history reported by participants formed the basis on which cohorts were assigned. Two consecutive negative NP/OP PCR tests, clearance, or resolved symptoms defined Cohort 3 recovery. The length of the CDR3 is 15 residues. V lost 0 bases to trimming and J lost 7 bases; unmatched junction nucleotides: 3. Germline V gene sequence: CDR1 SGHDT, CDR2 YYEEEE. Only in-frame clones appear in the TCRdb table, and some are missing; sequencing was by immunoSEQ multiplex PCR. The sample lists roughly 330,000 clones; roughly 86% were seen once. This TCR came from a woman in her thirties who had recovered from COVID-19. The chain carries TRBV5-6 and TRBJ1-6; 8 nucleotides line up with TRBD1. Input material: PBMCs or T cells enriched from blood (not recorded which). Here the CDR3 reads CASSLAGTGNSPLHF. The CDR3 DNA reads TGTGCCAGCAGCTTGGCCGGGACAGGAAATTCACCCCTCCACTTT.